This TCR beta chain was recovered during a study of T-cell memory formation after mild COVID-19. Study conclusions and caveats: Contracting CD4+ clones lay largely in CM and EM, with CD8+ ones residing in EMRA. A subset of responding clones appeared in pre-infection memory, suggesting cross-reactive memory joined. Clones contracting across day 15 to 85 had a balanced CD4/CD8 profile; later expanding clones leaned CD4+.

Sample barcodes and UMIs were carried by the TCR alpha and TCR beta cDNA libraries that 5'RACE generated with constant-segment primers. Each CDR3 protein is one row after TCRdb ran MiXCR on the 5' RACE reads. Among about 540,000 distinct CDR3 sequences listed, roughly 20% were seen once. J lost 4 bases, V lost 6 bases, and 7 bases had no gene match. Germline assignment: CDR1 MNHEY and CDR2 SVGAGI. The CDR3 extends over 15 amino acids. Comments on this clonotype: Its target is unknown.

The receptor's source is an adult woman who had mild COVID-19 (a few samples of this study predate the infection). Cell type and time point are not known. This sequence joins TRBV6-5 and TRBJ2-2; 8 bases map to TRBD1. Sequencing used PBMCs or a T cell subset sorted from them (not recorded which). The CDR3 reads CASRRDRGPTGELFF. The CDR3, as DNA: TGTGCCAGCAGACGCGACAGGGGCCCCACCGGGGAGCTGTTTTTT.